This TCR beta chain was retrieved from a study of T cell responses to AZD1222 COVID-19 vaccine. Study at large: Timing groups of about 4 and about 12 weeks for second doses were pooled.

This CDR3 comprises 13 residues. In germline, CDR1 is ENHRY, CDR2 SYGVKD. Trimming at V came to 4 bases and at J to 8 bases, leaving 7 bases not matched to a gene. The study's findings and limits: A rise in Spike-specific TCR breadth and depth followed two AZD1222 doses. Only a handful of AZD1222 recipients tested seropositive at baseline.

With respect to this clone: Antigen unknown.

Here immunoSEQ multiplex PCR was the method, and the copy in TCRdb shows in-frame clones only, minus some. The top ten hold roughly 2% of the sample, which has about 100,000 clones, roughly nine tenths seen once. The TCR originated in an adult in good health. Sequencing was performed on peripheral blood, taken on day 0 of AZD1222 vaccination. This chain connects TRBV10-3 to TRBJ1-2, with 7 nucleotides matching TRBD1. The CDR3 DNA is TGTGCCATCAGTGGCGACAGGGCAGGGGGCTACACCTTC. This encodes CAISGDRAGGYTF.